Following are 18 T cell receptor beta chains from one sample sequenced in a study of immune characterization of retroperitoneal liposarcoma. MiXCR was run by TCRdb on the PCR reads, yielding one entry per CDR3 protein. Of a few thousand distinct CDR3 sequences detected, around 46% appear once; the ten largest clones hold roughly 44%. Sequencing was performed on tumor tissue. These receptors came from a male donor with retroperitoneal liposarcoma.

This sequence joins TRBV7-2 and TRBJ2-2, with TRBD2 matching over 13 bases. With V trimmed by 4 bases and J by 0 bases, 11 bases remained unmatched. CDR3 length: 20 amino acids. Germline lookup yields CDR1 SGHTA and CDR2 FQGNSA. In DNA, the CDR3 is TGTGCCAGCAGCTCCCCGGGACTAGCGGGAACCGGGGCGAACACCGGGGAGCTGTTTTTT. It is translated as CASSSPGLAGTGANTGELFF. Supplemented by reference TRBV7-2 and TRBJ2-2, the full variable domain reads GAGVSQSPSNKVTEKGKDVELRCDPISGHTALYWYRQSLGQGLEFLIYFQGNSAPDKSGLPSDRFSAERTGGSVSTLTIQRTQQEDSAVYLCASSSPGLAGTGANTGELFFGEGSRLTVL.

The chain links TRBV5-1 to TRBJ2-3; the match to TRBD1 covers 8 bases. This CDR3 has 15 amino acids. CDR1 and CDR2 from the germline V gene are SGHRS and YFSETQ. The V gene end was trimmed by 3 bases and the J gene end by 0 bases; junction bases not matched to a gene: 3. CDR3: CASSSGQGSTDTQYF. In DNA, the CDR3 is TGCGCCAGCAGCTCCGGACAGGGAAGCACAGATACGCAGTATTTT.

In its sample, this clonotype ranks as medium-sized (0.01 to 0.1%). The DNA for the CDR3 is TGTGCCAGCAGGGGGTCCGGGGGAGGAGATGAGCAGTTCTTC. The encoded protein is CASRGSGGGDEQFF. V gene TRBV12-3 or TRBV12-4 combines with J gene TRBJ2-1, with D tentatively TRBD2 (6 bases). CDR3 size: 14 residues. The V end lost 6 bases, the J end lost 8 bases, and 17 bases lay between the germline ends.

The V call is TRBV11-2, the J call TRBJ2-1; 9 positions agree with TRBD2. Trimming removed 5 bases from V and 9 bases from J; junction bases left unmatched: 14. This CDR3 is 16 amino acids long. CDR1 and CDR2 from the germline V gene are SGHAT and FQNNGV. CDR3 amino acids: CASSLGGGRAQSEQFF. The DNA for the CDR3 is TGTGCCAGCAGCCTCGGTGGCGGGAGGGCCCAGAGTGAGCAGTTCTTC.

For the CDR3, the DNA is TGTGCCAGCAGTTACTCGATAGGCGGGCCGATCGCAGATACGCAGTATTTT. Translating gives CASSYSIGGPIADTQYF. The chain links TRBV6-5 to TRBJ2-3; perhaps TRBD2 as D (5 bases). This CDR3 region has 17 residues. V dropped 0 bases and J dropped 4 bases, with 17 bases sitting between them. Germline loops: CDR1 MNHEY, CDR2 SVGAGI.

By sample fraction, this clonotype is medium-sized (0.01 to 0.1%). The CDR3 sequence: CASGLVMDTQYF. CDR3 bases: TGTGCTAGTGGTTTGGTAATGGATACGCAGTATTTT. The chain is built from TRBV12-5 and TRBJ2-3; D gene ambiguous. The CDR3 runs to 12 residues. Germline-derived CDR1 and CDR2 are LGHNT and FRNRAP. Trimming left V 0 bases short and J 6 bases short, with 4 bases between.

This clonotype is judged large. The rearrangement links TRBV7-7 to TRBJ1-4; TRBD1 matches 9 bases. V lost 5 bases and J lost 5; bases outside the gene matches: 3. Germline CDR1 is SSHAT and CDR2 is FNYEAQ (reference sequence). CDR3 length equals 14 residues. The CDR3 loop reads CASSPGTGNEKLFF. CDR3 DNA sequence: TGTGCCAGCAGCCCCGGGACAGGGAATGAAAAACTGTTTTTT. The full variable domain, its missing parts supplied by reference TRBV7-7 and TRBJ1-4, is GAGVSQSPRYKVTKRGQDVTLRCDPISSHATLYWYQQALGQGPEFLTYFNYEAQPDKSGLPSDRFSAERPEGSISTLTIQRTEQRDSAMYRCASSPGTGNEKLFFGSGTQLSVL.

CDR3 DNA: TGTGCCAGCAGTCTCACTAGCGGGAACTTCAATGAGCAGTTCTTC. This codes for CASSLTSGNFNEQFF. V gene TRBV6-1 combines with J gene TRBJ2-1; TRBD2 aligns across 10 bases. This CDR3 spans 15 amino acids. The germline CDR1 and CDR2 sequences are MNHNS and SASEGT. V was pared by 5 bases and J by 6 bases, with 7 bases of the junction left unmatched.

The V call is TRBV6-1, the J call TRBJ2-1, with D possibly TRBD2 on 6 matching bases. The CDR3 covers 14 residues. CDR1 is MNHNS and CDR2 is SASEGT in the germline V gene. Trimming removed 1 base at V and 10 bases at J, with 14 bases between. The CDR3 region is CASSEGGSGYEQFF. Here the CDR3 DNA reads TGTGCCAGCAGTGAAGGCGGTAGCGGCTACGAGCAGTTCTTC.

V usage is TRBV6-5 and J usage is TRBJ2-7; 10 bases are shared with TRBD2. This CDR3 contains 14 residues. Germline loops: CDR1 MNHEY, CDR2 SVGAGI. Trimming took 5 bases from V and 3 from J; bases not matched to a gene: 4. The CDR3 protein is CASSESSGSYEQYF. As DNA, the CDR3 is TGTGCCAGCAGTGAATCTAGCGGGAGCTACGAGCAGTACTTC.

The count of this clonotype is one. The CDR3 reads CASSLGNSGYEQFF. CDR3 bases: TGTGCCAGCAGTTTAGGGAATAGTGGGTACGAGCAGTTCTTC. The chain combines TRBV12-3 or TRBV12-4 with TRBJ2-1; D unresolved. CDR3 length equals 14 residues. V gave up 1 base and J gave up 10 bases, with 14 bases separating them.

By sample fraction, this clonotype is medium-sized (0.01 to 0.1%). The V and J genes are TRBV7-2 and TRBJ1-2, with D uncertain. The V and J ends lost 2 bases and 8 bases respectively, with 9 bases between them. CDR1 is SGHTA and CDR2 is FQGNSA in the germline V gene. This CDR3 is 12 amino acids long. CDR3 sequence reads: CASSLSLGGYTF. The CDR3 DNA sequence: TGTGCCAGCAGCTTAAGCTTGGGAGGCTACACCTTC. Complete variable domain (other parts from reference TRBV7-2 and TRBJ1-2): GAGVSQSPSNKVTEKGKDVELRCDPISGHTALYWYRQSLGQGLEFLIYFQGNSAPDKSGLPSDRFSAERTGGSVSTLTIQRTQQEDSAVYLCASSLSLGGYTFGSGTRLTVV.

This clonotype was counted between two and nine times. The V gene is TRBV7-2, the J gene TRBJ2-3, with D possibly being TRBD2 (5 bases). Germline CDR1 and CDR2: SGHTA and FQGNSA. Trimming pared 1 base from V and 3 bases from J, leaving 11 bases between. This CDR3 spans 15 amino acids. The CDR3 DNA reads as TGTGCCAGCAGCTTAGGAGCACGGGGTACAGATACGCAGTATTTT. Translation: CASSLGARGTDTQYF.

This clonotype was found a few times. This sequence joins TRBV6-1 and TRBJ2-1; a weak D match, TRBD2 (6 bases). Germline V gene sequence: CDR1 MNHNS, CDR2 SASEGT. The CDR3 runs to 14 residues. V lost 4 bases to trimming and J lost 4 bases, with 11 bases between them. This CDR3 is CASSVGRGYNEQFF. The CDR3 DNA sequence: TGTGCCAGCAGTGTTGGGCGGGGATACAATGAGCAGTTCTTC.

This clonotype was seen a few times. CDR3: CASSGQPGYNEQFF. The CDR3 nucleotides are TGTGCCAGCAGTGGGCAGCCCGGCTACAATGAGCAGTTCTTC. The chain uses TRBV6-1 and TRBJ2-1; D uncertain. The CDR3 covers 14 residues. V was trimmed by 4 bases and J by 3 bases, leaving 10 bases between them. CDR1 and CDR2 from the germline V gene are MNHNS and SASEGT.

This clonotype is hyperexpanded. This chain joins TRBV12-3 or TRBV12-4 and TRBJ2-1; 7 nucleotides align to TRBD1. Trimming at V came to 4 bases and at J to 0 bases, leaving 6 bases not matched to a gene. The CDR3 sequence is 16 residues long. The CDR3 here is CASSYRQGGSYNEQFF. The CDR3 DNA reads TGTGCCAGCAGTTACCGACAGGGTGGCTCCTACAATGAGCAGTTCTTC.

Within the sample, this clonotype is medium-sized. The CDR3 reads CASSLSGGTDTQYF. CDR3 coding DNA: TGTGCCAGCAGCTTATCGGGGGGCACAGATACGCAGTATTTT. The chain uses TRBV7-2 and TRBJ2-3; possibly TRBD2 for D (6 bases). This CDR3 is built from 14 residues. Trimming pared 2 bases from V and 1 base from J, leaving 7 bases between. Germline CDR1 SGHTA, CDR2 FQGNSA.

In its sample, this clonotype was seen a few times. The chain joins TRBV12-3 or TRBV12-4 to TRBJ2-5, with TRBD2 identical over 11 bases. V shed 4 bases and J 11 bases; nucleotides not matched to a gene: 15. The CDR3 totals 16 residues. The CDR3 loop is CASSSLAGGTINEQYF. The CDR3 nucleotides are TGTGCCAGCAGTTCCCTAGCGGGAGGCACCATCAATGAGCAGTACTTC.